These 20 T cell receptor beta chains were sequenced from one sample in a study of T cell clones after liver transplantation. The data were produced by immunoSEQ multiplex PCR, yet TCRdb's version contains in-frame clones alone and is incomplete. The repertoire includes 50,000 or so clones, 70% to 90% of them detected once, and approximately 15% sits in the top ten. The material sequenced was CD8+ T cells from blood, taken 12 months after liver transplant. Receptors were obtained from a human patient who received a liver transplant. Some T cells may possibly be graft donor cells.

The CDR3 here is CASRHSGEVDTQYF. CDR3 DNA: TGTGCCAGCCGTCATAGCGGGGAGGTGGATACGCAGTATTTT. The chain links TRBV27 to TRBJ2-3; TRBD2 agrees at 8 bases. V dropped 8 bases and J dropped 6; count of bases not matched to a gene: 10. From germline, CDR1 is MNHEY and CDR2 SMNVEV (reference sequence). This CDR3 region has 14 residues.

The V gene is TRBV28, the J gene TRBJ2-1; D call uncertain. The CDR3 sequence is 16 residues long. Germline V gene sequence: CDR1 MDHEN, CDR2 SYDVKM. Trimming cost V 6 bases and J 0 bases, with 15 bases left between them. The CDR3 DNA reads TGTGCCAGCAGATGGGGTGCCGAGGACTCCTACAATGAGCAGTTCTTC. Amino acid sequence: CASRWGAEDSYNEQFF.

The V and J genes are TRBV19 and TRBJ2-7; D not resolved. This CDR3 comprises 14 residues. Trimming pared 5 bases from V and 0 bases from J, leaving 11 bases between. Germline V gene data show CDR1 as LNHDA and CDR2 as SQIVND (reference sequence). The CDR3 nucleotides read TGTGCCAGTAGTGCCTCTGACGGCTCCTACGAGCAGTACTTC. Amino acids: CASSASDGSYEQYF.

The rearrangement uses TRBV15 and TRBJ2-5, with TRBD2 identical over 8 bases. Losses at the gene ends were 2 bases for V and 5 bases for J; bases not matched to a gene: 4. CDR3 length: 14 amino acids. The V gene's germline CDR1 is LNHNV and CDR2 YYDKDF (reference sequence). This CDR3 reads CATSRRAGVETQYF. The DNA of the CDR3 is TGTGCCACCAGCAGAAGAGCGGGAGTGGAGACCCAGTACTTC.

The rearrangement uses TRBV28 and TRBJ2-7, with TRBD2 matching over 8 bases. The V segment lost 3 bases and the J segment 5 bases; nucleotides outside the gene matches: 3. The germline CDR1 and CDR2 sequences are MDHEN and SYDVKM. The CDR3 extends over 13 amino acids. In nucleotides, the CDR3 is TGTGCCAGCAGTTTCGGGGGGGCCGACGAGCAGTACTTC. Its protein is CASSFGGADEQYF.

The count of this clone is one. CDR3 DNA: TGTGCCAGCAGCTTGGAGTCCTACAATGAGCAGTTCTTC. The encoded protein is CASSLESYNEQFF. The chain couples TRBV5-6 to TRBJ2-1; D is ambiguous. V lost 0 bases and J 1 base, leaving 2 bases between the germline ends. Germline CDR1 SGHDT, CDR2 YYEEEE. The CDR3 is 13 amino acids.

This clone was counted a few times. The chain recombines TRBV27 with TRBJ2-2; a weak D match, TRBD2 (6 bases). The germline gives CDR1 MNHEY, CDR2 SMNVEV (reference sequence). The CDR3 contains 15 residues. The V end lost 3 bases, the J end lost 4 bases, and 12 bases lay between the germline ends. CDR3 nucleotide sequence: TGTGCCAGCAGTTTCATGGGGGGTGGCACCGGGGAGCTGTTTTTT. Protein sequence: CASSFMGGGTGELFF.

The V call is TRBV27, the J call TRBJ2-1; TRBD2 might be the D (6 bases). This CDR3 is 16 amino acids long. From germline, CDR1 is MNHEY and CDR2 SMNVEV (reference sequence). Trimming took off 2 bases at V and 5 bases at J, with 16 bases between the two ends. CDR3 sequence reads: CASSLVSGTGDNEQFF. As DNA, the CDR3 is TGTGCCAGCAGTTTAGTTTCAGGGACGGGGGACAATGAGCAGTTCTTC.

The CDR3 bases are TGTGCCAGCAGCTTAACTCCGGATCAGCCCCAGCATTTT. Encoded protein: CASSLTPDQPQHF. This chain links TRBV7-9 with TRBJ1-5; no reliable D call. The CDR3 is 13 residues long. Germline V lookup: CDR1 SEHNR, CDR2 FQNEAQ (reference sequence). V lost 2 bases and J lost 5, with 7 bases in between.

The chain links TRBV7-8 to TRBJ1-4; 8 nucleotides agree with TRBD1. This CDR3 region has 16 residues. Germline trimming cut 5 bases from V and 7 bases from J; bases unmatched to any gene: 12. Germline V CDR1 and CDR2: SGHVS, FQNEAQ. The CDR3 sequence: CASSRRDRRPGEKLFF. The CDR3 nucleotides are TGTGCCAGCAGCCGGAGGGACAGGCGGCCGGGTGAAAAACTGTTTTTT.

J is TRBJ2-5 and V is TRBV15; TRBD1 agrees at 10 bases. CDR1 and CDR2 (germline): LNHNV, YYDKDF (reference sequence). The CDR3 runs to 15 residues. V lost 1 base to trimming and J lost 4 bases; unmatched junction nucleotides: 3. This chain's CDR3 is CATSRVRTGGETQYF. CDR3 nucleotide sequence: TGTGCCACCAGCAGAGTGCGGACAGGGGGAGAGACCCAGTACTTC.

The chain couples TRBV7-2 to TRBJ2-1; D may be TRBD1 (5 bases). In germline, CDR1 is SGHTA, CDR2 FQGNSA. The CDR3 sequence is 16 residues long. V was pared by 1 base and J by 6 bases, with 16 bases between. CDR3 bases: TGTGCCAGCAGCTTAGAGAGTCAGGGATCCCTCAATGAGCAGTTCTTC. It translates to CASSLESQGSLNEQFF.

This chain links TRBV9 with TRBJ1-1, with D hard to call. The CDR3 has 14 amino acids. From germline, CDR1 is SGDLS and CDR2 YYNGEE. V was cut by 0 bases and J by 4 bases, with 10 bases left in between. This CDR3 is CASSVGGLGTEAFF. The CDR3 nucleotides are TGTGCCAGCAGCGTAGGAGGGTTGGGCACTGAAGCTTTCTTT.

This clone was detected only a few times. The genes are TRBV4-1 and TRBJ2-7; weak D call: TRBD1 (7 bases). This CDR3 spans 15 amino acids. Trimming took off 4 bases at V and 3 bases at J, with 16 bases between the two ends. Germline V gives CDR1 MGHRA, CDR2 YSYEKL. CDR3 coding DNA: TGCGCCAGCAGCCCCTTTGACAGGGACTTCTACGAGCAGTACTTC. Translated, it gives CASSPFDRDFYEQYF.

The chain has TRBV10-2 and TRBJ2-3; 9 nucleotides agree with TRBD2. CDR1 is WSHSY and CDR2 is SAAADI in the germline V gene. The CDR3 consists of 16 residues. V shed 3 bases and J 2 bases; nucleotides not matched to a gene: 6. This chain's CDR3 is CASSESTSGSTDTQYF. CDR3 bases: TGCGCCAGCAGTGAATCGACTAGCGGATCCACAGATACGCAGTATTTT.

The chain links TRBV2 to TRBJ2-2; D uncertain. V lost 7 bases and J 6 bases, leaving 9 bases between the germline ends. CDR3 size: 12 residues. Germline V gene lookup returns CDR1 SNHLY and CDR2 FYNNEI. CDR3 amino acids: CASTDRAGELFF. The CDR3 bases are TGTGCCAGCACGGATCGGGCCGGGGAGCTGTTTTTT.

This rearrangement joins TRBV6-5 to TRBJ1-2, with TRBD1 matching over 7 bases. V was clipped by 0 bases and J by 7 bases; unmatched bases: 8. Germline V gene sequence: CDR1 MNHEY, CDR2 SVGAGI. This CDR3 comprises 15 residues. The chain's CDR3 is CASSYSVTGWGGYTF. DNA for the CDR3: TGTGCCAGCAGTTACTCGGTGACAGGGTGGGGTGGCTACACCTTC.

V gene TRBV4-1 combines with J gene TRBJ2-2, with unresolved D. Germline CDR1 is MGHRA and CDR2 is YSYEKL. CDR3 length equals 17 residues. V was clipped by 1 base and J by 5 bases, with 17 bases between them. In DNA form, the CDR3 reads TGCGCCAGCAGCCAAGGCCACGAATTAAGCGAGACCGGGGAGCTGTTTTTT. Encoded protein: CASSQGHELSETGELFF.

CDR3 nucleotides: TGTGCCAGCAGTTATAAGCAGGGCCTCCAAGAGACCCAGTACTTC. This translates into CASSYKQGLQETQYF. The rearrangement links TRBV6-6 to TRBJ2-5; D is possibly TRBD1 (5 bases). CDR3 size: 15 residues. V shed 3 bases and J shed 1 base, with 12 bases lying between them. Germline assignment: CDR1 MNHNY and CDR2 SVGAGI (reference sequence).

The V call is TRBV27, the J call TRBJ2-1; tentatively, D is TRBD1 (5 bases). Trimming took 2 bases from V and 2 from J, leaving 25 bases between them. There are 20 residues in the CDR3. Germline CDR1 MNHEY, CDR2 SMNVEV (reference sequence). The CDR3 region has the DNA TGTGCCAGCAGTTTAAACTTTTTTGTCAGGACGGCGGACACCTACAATGAGCAGTTCTTC. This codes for CASSLNFFVRTADTYNEQFF.